Below are 8 T cell receptor gamma chains sequenced from a single sample in a study of γδ T cells in repeated Plasmodium falciparum infection. TCRdb redid the clone calls on the multiplex PCR reads with CATT. The sample holds around 27,000 gamma-chain clones, over 1.1% seen once. Gammadelta T cells were flow-sorted from PBMC into Vgamma9/Vdelta2+ and Vdelta2-negative populations for bulk analysis. Material for sequencing was gamma-delta T cells from blood. Every receptor here comes from a pool of human donors (malaria-infected and uninfected, not separated).

The sample holds many counts of this clone. The protein TCRdb lists belongs to a much larger clone and differs from this DNA's translation at residue 14, which points to a read error; the protein shown is made from the DNA. No J gene was assigned, while the V gene was called as TRGV9. The CDR3 is 16 residues long. The germline V gene has CDR1 GITISATS and CDR2 ISYDGTV (reference sequence). Here the CDR3 DNA reads TGTGCCTTGTGGGAGGTCGCTGAGTTGGGCAAAAAAATCAGGGTATTT. This gives the protein CALWEVAELGKKIRVF.

The sample holds many counts of this clone. The genes are TRGV4 and TRGJP. Germline loops: CDR1 EGSTGY, CDR2 YDSYTSSV. There are 17 residues in the CDR3. V gave up 3 bases and J gave up 3 bases; unmatched junction bases: 5. The CDR3, as DNA: TGTGCCACCTGGGATCCTCTGCAAGAGTTGGGCAAAAAAATCAAGGTATTT. This codes for CATWDPLQELGKKIKVF.

As to this clone: TCRdb lists the protein of a much larger clone for this DNA, which differs at residue 12, so this is likely a read error; the protein given here is translated from the DNA itself. V and J are TRGV9 and TRGJP. Here the J gene was assigned by germline matching of the DNA, as TCRdb has none. Germline values: CDR1 GITISATS, CDR2 ISYDGTV (reference sequence). V lost 4 bases, J lost 1 base, and 25 bases stayed unmatched. The CDR3 is 24 residues long. The CDR3, as DNA: TGTGCCTTGTGGGATGTAGCTCGCAAGCTTTCAGGGGACGGGCAAGAGTTGGGCAAAAAAATCAAGGTATTT. It yields the protein CALWDVARKLSGDGQELGKKIKVF.

This clone has a handful of counts. TCRdb has a much larger clone's protein, which differs at residue 9 from the translation of this DNA, likely because of a read error; what is shown is the protein translated from the DNA. The J gene has no call, while the V gene is TRGV8. Germline loops: CDR1 VENAVY, CDR2 YDSYNSRV. This CDR3 is built from 11 residues. In DNA form, the CDR3 reads TGTGCCACCTGGGATAGGAAGCAGGAACTCTTT. Amino acids: CATWDRKQELF.

This clone was observed many times. This sample includes further DNA sequences coding for the same CDR3. The CDR3 here is CATWDGSDWIKTF. Written as DNA, the CDR3 is TGTGCCACCTGGGACGGGAGTGATTGGATCAAGACGTTT. The V and J genes are TRGV2 and TRGJP2. Trimming took 0 bases from V and 5 from J; bases not matched to a gene: 0. There are 13 residues in the CDR3. Germline values: CDR1 EGSNGY, CDR2 YDSYNSKV.

This clone occurred many times. The translation of this DNA and the TCRdb protein of a much larger clone differ at residue 9, probably owing to a read error; the protein shown here is translated from the DNA. V and J are TRGV9 and TRGJP. TCRdb gives no J gene; it was assigned here by matching the DNA to germline. The V gene's germline CDR1 is GITISATS and CDR2 ISYDGTV (reference sequence). The V and J ends lost 0 bases and 7 bases, in that order; junction bases with no gene match: 12. The CDR3 length is 19 residues. CDR3: CALWEVHLARELGKKIKVF. The CDR3, as DNA: TGTGCCTTGTGGGAGGTGCATTTGGCGAGGGAGTTGGGCAAAAAAATCAAGGTATTT.

For this clone: TCRdb's protein for this DNA is that of a much larger clone and differs from the translation at residue 4, likely a read error; the protein shown is the DNA translation. The chain is built from TRGV8 and TRGJ1 or TRGJ2. Here the J gene was assigned by germline matching of the DNA, as TCRdb has none. The V gene end was trimmed by 9 bases and the J gene end by 4 bases; junction bases not matched to a gene: 12. CDR1 is VENAVY, CDR2 YDSYNSRV, per germline. The CDR3 runs to 13 residues. The CDR3 region has the DNA TGTGCCACCCGGATTACGTCATATTATAAGAAACTCTTT. It codes for CATRITSYYKKLF.

This clone was counted at least ten times. This likely traces to a read error, being one base from a far larger clone. The sample carries other DNA sequences with the same CDR3. V gene TRGV9 combines with J gene TRGJ1 or TRGJ2. The J gene is not listed in TCRdb, so it was assigned here from a DNA match to germline. The trim removed 3 bases at V and 7 bases at J, leaving 6 bases unmatched. This CDR3 spans 12 amino acids. The germline CDR1 and CDR2 sequences are GITISATS and ISYDGTV (reference sequence). In DNA, the CDR3 is TGTGCCTTGTGGGAGAGTTTCTATAAGAAACTCTTT. Its translation: CALWESFYKKLF.